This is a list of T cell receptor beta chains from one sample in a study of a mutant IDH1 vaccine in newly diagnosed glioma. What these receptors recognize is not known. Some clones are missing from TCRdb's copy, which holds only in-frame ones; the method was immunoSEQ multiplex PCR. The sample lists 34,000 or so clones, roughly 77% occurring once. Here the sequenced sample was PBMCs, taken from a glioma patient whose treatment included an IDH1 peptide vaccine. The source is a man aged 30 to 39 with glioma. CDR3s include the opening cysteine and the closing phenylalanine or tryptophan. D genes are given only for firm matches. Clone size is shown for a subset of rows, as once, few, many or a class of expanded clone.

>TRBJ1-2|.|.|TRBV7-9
TGTGCCAGCACCTTAGGCTTCTTCAACTATGGCTACACCTTC
CASTLGFFNYGYTF
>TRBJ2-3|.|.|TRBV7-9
TGTGCCAGCAGCTTAGGCGCAGACGGCGCAGATACGCAGTATTTT
CASSLGADGADTQYF
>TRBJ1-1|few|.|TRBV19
TGTGCCAGTAGTCTAGGGTCAGGGCTGGCCACTGAAGCTTTCTTT
CASSLGSGLATEAFF
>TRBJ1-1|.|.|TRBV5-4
TGTGCCAGCAGCCCCTCCGCGGTTGCTTACACTGAAGCTTTCTTT
CASSPSAVAYTEAFF
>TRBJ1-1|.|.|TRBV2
TGTGCCAGCAGTCTGGGGAGTGGAACTGAAGCTTTCTTT
CASSLGSGTEAFF
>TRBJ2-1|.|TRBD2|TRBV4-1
TGCGCCAGCAGCCGGGCGGGACTAGCCTTGCGAGGTGATGAGCAGTTCTTC
CASSRAGLALRGDEQFF
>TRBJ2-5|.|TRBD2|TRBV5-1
TGCGCCAGCAGCCCGTCACTAGCGGTGCCACAAGAGACCCAGTACTTC
CASSPSLAVPQETQYF
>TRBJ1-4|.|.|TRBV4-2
TGTGCCAGCAGCAACCTTCCGGGGGGCGTAGAAAAACTGTTTTTT
CASSNLPGGVEKLFF
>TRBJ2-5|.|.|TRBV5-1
TGCGCCAGCAGCTTGACGGGGGAGACCCAGTACTTC
CASSLTGETQYF
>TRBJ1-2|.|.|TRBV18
TGTGCCAGCTCACCAGCCGGTGACTATGGCTACACCTTC
CASSPAGDYGYTF
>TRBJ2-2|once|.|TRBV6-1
TGTGCCAGCAGTGGAGGGGGTAGGGACACCGGGGAGCTGTTTTTT
CASSGGGRDTGELFF
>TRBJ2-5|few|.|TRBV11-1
TGTGCCAGCAGCCTCCGGGACCAAGAGACCCAGTACTTC
CASSLRDQETQYF
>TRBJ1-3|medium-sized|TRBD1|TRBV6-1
TGTGCCAGCAGTGAAAGGGACAGACGTGGAAACACCATATATTTT
CASSERDRRGNTIYF
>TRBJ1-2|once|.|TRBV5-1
TGCGCCAGCAGCTTGAGACGGGCCACTAACTATGGCTACACCTTC
CASSLRRATNYGYTF
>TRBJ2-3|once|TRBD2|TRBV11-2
TGTGCCAGCAGCTTGGGACTAGCGGGAGACACAGATACGCAGTATTTT
CASSLGLAGDTDTQYF
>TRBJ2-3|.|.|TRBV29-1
TGCAGCGTTGTATCCCAGAGCACAGATACGCAGTATTTT
CSVVSQSTDTQYF
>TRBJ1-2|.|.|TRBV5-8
TGTGCCAGCAGCCGGGGGGTGTTCAACTATGGCTACACCTTC
CASSRGVFNYGYTF
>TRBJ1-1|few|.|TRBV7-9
TGTGCCAGCAGCCCTATTATGTTGAACACTGAAGCTTTCTTT
CASSPIMLNTEAFF
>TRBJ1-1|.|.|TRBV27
TGTGCCAGCATCCTTACAGGGAGCACTGAAGCTTTCTTT
CASILTGSTEAFF
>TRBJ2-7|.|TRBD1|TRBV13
TGTGCCAGCAGCGATCGACAGGGTTCCTACGAGCAGTACTTC
CASSDRQGSYEQYF
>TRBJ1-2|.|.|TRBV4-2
TGTGCCAGCAGCCAAGACGGGGGCGAAGCTAACTATGGCTACACCTTC
CASSQDGGEANYGYTF
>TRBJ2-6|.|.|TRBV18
TGTGCCAGCTCCCCGCTAACTGGGGCCAACGTCCTGACTTTC
CASSPLTGANVLTF
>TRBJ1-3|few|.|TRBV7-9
TGTGCCAGCAGCTCAGGACGCGACTCTGGAAACACCATATATTTT
CASSSGRDSGNTIYF
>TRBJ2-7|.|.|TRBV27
TGTGCCAGCAGTTTGGGGGCCCCTAATTCCTACGAGCAGTACTTC
CASSLGAPNSYEQYF
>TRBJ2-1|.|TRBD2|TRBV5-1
TGCGCCAGCAGCTGGAGCGGGAGGTCCTACAATGAGCAGTTCTTC
CASSWSGRSYNEQFF
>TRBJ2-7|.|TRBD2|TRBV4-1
TGCGCCAGCAGCCAAGGAGGACTAGCGGGAGGGCGGGATGAGCAGTACTTC
CASSQGGLAGGRDEQYF
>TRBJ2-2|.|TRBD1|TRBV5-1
TGCGCCAGCAGCTTGGCTCAGGGGGCCGGGGAGCTGTTTTTT
CASSLAQGAGELFF
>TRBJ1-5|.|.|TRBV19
TGTGCCAGTAGGGCCAGGGCCGATCAGCCCCAGCATTTT
CASRARADQPQHF
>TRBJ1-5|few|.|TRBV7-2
TGTGCCAGCAGGGTCCTCAATAGCAATCAGCCCCAGCATTTT
CASRVLNSNQPQHF
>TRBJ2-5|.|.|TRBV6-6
TGTGCCAGCAGTTCCAACAGTCCCCAAGAGACCCAGTACTTC
CASSSNSPQETQYF
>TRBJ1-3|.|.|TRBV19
TGTGCCAGTGGGGGGGTTCACTCTGGAAACACCATATATTTT
CASGGVHSGNTIYF
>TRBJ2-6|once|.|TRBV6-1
TGTGCCAGCAAAACAGGAACCTCTGGGGCCAACGTCCTGACTTTC
CASKTGTSGANVLTF
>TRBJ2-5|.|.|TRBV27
TGTGCCAGGAGGACCCAGTACTTC
CARRTQYF
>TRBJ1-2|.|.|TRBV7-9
TGTGCCAGCAGCTCAACAGGGTTCTATGGCTACACCTTC
CASSSTGFYGYTF
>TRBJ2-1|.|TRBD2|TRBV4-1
TGCGCCAGCAGCCAAGTGAGCGGGACTAGCTACAATGAGCAGTTCTTC
CASSQVSGTSYNEQFF
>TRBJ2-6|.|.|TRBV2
TGTGCCAGCAGTGTGCGTTTAGCTGTTACATCCTCTGGGGCCAACGTCCTGACTTTC
CASSVRLAVTSSGANVLTF
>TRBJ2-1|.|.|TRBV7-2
TGTGCCAGCAGCTTAGTACACTCCTACAATGAGCAGTTCTTC
CASSLVHSYNEQFF
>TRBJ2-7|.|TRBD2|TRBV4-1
TGCGCCAGCAGCCAAGGAACCCAGCGGGGGCTGACCTACGAGCAGTACTTC
CASSQGTQRGLTYEQYF
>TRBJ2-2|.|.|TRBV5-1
TGCGCCAGCAGCTTGACCGGGGCGGCCGGGGAGCTGTTTTTT
CASSLTGAAGELFF
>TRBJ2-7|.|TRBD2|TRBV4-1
TGCGCCAGCAGCCAAGGGGGGGGCGAGCAGTACTTC
CASSQGGGEQYF
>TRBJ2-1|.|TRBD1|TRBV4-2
TGTGCCAGCAGCCCGGGACAGGGCTACAATGAGCAGTTCTTC
CASSPGQGYNEQFF
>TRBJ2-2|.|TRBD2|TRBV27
TGTGCCAGCATCCTTCGGGGGGGCACCGGGGAGCTGTTTTTT
CASILRGGTGELFF
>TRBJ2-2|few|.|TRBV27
TGTGCCAGCAGTTTACGTTGGAACACCGGGGAGCTGTTTTTT
CASSLRWNTGELFF
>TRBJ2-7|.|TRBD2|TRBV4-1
TGCGCCAGCAGCCAAGATCCTACGGGAGGGACCTACGAGCAGTACTTC
CASSQDPTGGTYEQYF
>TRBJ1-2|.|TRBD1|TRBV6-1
TGTGCCAGCAGTGGGGGGACAGGGGATGGCTACACCTTC
CASSGGTGDGYTF
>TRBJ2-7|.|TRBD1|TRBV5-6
TGTGCCAGCAGCTCGCCGGGACAGGGGACCTACGAGCAGTACTTC
CASSSPGQGTYEQYF
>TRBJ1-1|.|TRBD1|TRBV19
TGTGCCAGTAGTATAGGGACAGGGGCGGATGCTTTCTTT
CASSIGTGADAFF